Listed below are T cell receptor beta chains from one sample, sequenced in a study of T cells in Graves' hyperthyroidism and ophthalmopathy. A single record per CDR3 protein comes from TCRdb applying MiXCR to the multiplex PCR reads. The data contain 280,000 or so distinct CDR3 sequences, less than 30% of them singletons. Sequences were obtained from blood. The receptors come from a man aged 40-50 years with Graves' hyperthyroidism that later progressed to Graves' ophthalmopathy. The CDR3 runs from the conserved cysteine through the conserved F or W. The order of the fields is J gene, clone size, D gene, CDR3 length, V gene, CDR3 DNA, CDR3 protein. D genes are given only for firm matches. Part of the rows lack a size; the others show once, few, many or a class for expanded clones.

>TRBJ2-2|many|TRBD2|15|TRBV5-4
TGTGCCAGCCAGAAGCGGGAGCGGAACACCGGGGAGCTGTTTTTT
CASQKRERNTGELFF
>TRBJ2-7|.|TRBD1|15|TRBV6-2/TRBV6-3
TGTGCCAGCAGCTACGGGACAGATACGATCTACGAGCAGTACTTC
CASSYGTDTIYEQYF
>TRBJ1-1|few|.|14|TRBV6-2/TRBV6-3
TGTGCCAGCAGGGTCAGGGGATTGAACACTGAAGCTTTCTTT
CASRVRGLNTEAFF
>TRBJ2-2|.|.|16|TRBV4-2
TGTGCCAGCAGCCAGAGATCTGGGGGCGTGGGCGGGGAGCTGTTTTTT
CASSQRSGGVGGELFF
>TRBJ2-1|.|TRBD2|20|TRBV4-1
TGCGCCAGCAGCCAAGATCTGGAGGGTTCGACTAGCGGACGTGTAAATGAGCAGTTCTTC
CASSQDLEGSTSGRVNEQFF
>TRBJ2-5|many|.|16|TRBV7-9
TGTGCCAGCAAACCTATAATCGGGATTGCAATGGAGACCCAGTACTTC
CASKPIIGIAMETQYF
>TRBJ2-7|many|.|12|TRBV6-2/TRBV6-3
TGTGCCAGCAGTTACGTAAGACAGGCGCAGTACTTC
CASSYVRQAQYF
>TRBJ2-7|many|TRBD2|14|TRBV12-3/TRBV12-4
TGTGCCAGCAGTTTAACGGGAGGTCTGTACGAGCAGTACTTC
CASSLTGGLYEQYF
>TRBJ2-7|.|TRBD2|13|TRBV20-1
TGCAGTGCCGGGACTAGCGGTATATACGAGCAGTACTTC
CSAGTSGIYEQYF
>TRBJ1-2|.|.|12|TRBV28
TGTGCCAGCAGTGAAGACCGGTATGGCTACACCTTC
CASSEDRYGYTF
>TRBJ1-2|many|.|17|TRBV6-1
TGTGCCAGCAGTGAATGGGCTAGGCCCTCCATTAACTATGGCTACACCTTC
CASSEWARPSINYGYTF
>TRBJ1-2|.|.|15|TRBV12-3/TRBV12-4
TGTGCCAGCAGTTTAGCGCTATTAAAGCGCGATGGCTACACCTTC
CASSLALLKRDGYTF
>TRBJ2-7|.|.|13|TRBV12-3/TRBV12-4
TGTGCCAGCAGTTTGGAGTGGGAGTACGAGCAGTACTTC
CASSLEWEYEQYF
>TRBJ2-7|many|TRBD2|20|TRBV11-2
TGTGCCAGCAGCTTAGATCGGGGGAAACTAGCGGGAGAGTCGGGCTACGAGCAGTACTTC
CASSLDRGKLAGESGYEQYF
>TRBJ1-2|many|TRBD1|13|TRBV2
TGTGCCAGCAATCGACAGGGGAGCCATGGCTACACCTTC
CASNRQGSHGYTF
>TRBJ2-7|many|TRBD2|13|TRBV24-1
TGTGCCACCGCGGCGGGCGGGAGCTACGAGCAGTACTTC
CATAAGGSYEQYF
>TRBJ2-2|many|.|13|TRBV20-1
TGCAGTTGTGGGGGGCTCAACACCGGGGAGCTGTTTTTT
CSCGGLNTGELFF
>TRBJ2-7|many|TRBD1|14|TRBV2
TGTGCCAGCACCTCCGGGACAGGGGACTACGAGCAGTACTTC
CASTSGTGDYEQYF
>TRBJ1-5|.|TRBD1|15|TRBV10-3
TGTGCCATCAGTGAGTCGACAGGGGGCAATCAGCCCCAGCATTTT
CAISESTGGNQPQHF
>TRBJ2-7|many|TRBD2|19|TRBV13
TGTGCCAGCAGCACCCGGGGACTAGCGGGAGGCCCGGTATCCTACGAGCAGTACTTC
CASSTRGLAGGPVSYEQYF
>TRBJ1-5|many|.|12|TRBV28
TGTGCCAGCAGCGACAGTCCCCAGCCCCAGCATTTT
CASSDSPQPQHF
>TRBJ2-4|few|.|14|TRBV6-5
TGTGCCAGCAGTTACACATTAGCCAAAAACATTCAGTACTTC
CASSYTLAKNIQYF
>TRBJ1-5|many|TRBD1|15|TRBV2
TGTGCCAGCAGTGGGAGAGGGACAGGGAATCAGCCCCAGCATTTT
CASSGRGTGNQPQHF
>TRBJ1-1|many|.|13|TRBV6-5
TGTGCCAGCAGCCTGGGTTCCGGGACTGAAGCTTTCTTT
CASSLGSGTEAFF
>TRBJ2-5|.|.|13|TRBV28
TGTGCCAGCAATAAGGGGCCAAAAGAGACCCAGTACTTC
CASNKGPKETQYF
>TRBJ2-5|.|TRBD2|16|TRBV5-1
TGCGCCAGGACAAAAACGGCTAGCGGGAGACAAGAGACCCAGTACTTC
CARTKTASGRQETQYF
>TRBJ1-1|many|.|13|TRBV14
TGTGCCAGCAGCGCAAGCAGGGTGACTGAAGCTTTCTTT
CASSASRVTEAFF
>TRBJ2-5|many|.|11|TRBV20-1
TGCAGTGCTAGGGGGGGAGAGACCCAGTACTTC
CSARGGETQYF
>TRBJ2-3|few|.|18|TRBV28
TGTGCCAGCAGTTTTTCTTCTTTCGGGGGAGGATACACAGATACGCAGTATTTT
CASSFSSFGGGYTDTQYF
>TRBJ2-7|.|TRBD1|13|TRBV5-1
TGCGCCAGCGGCTACGGACAGGGTTACGAGCAGTACTTC
CASGYGQGYEQYF
>TRBJ2-5|many|.|15|TRBV24-1
TGTGCCACCAGTGATCTCAGACAGAGCCAAGAGACCCAGTACTTC
CATSDLRQSQETQYF
>TRBJ2-3|many|.|16|TRBV11-1
TGTGCCAGCAGCCCCCGGGACGGAGGGAGCACAGATACGCAGTATTTT
CASSPRDGGSTDTQYF
>TRBJ1-5|many|TRBD1|15|TRBV6-1
TGTGCCAGCAGGGCTGTGACAGGGGGAGATCAGCCCCAGCATTTT
CASRAVTGGDQPQHF
>TRBJ2-2|.|.|13|TRBV6-2/TRBV6-3
TGTGCCAGCAGTATTACAAGCACCGGGGAGCTGTTTTTT
CASSITSTGELFF
>TRBJ2-2|many|.|15|TRBV7-3
TGTGCCAGCAGCTTAGATTCTTCTATGACCGGGGAGCTGTTTTTT
CASSLDSSMTGELFF